The clone carrying this TCR beta chain was observed a single time. These data are taken from a study of sequential checkpoint blockade in melanoma. Study at large: After both sequences, patients received maintenance nivolumab.

Clones were sequenced by immunoSEQ multiplex PCR, and TCRdb holds only the in-frame ones, with some missing. The repertoire holds some 30,000 clones, with about 89% as singletons. The treatment here: randomized to nivolumab then ipilimumab (arm A) or the reverse (arm B). None of the patients previously received DNA-damaging chemotherapy. From thawed PBMCs, live CD3+CD8+ cells negative for CD19 and CD56 were sorted. V dropped 5 bases and J dropped 4; count of bases not matched to a gene: 5. The CDR3 totals 15 residues. Germline values: CDR1 MNHNY, CDR2 SVGAGI (reference sequence). Sequencing was performed on CD8+ T cells sorted from blood (inferred from file names), taken from a patient given nivolumab and ipilimumab in sequence. This receptor was taken from a human donor with melanoma. V and J are TRBV6-6 and TRBJ2-5; TRBD2 matches 12 bases. Here the CDR3 DNA reads TGTGCCAGCAGTCCCTTACTAGCGGGAGGAGAGACCCAGTACTTC. This gives the protein CASSPLLAGGETQYF.